Listed below are T cell receptor beta chains from one sample, sequenced in a study of PD-L1 blockade in urothelial cancer. Profiling relied on immunoSEQ multiplex PCR, and the TCRdb table lists in-frame clones only, not all of them. The data show 15,000 to 20,000 clones, about 83% seen once. This sample comprised PBMCs, obtained around atezolizumab (anti-PD-L1) treatment. The receptors shown here come from a man in his forties or fifties with urothelial cancer. Each CDR3 is given with its conserved first and last residue. Fields, in order: J gene, D gene, V gene, clone size, CDR3 DNA, CDR3 protein. A D gene is named only where the DNA matches it firmly. Only part of the rows carry a size: once, few, many, or a class if the clone is expanded.

TRBJ1-1,.,TRBV5-3,.,TGTGCCAGAAGCCTGGACTACGCGAACACTGAAGCTTTCTTT,CARSLDYANTEAFF
TRBJ1-1,TRBD1,TRBV6-6,.,TGTGCCAGCAGTTACTGGGGACAGGCAGTAGCTGAAGCTTTCTTT,CASSYWGQAVAEAFF
TRBJ2-5,.,TRBV5-6,.,TGTGCCAGCAGCTTGGGACTCTTCCAAGAGACCCAGTACTTC,CASSLGLFQETQYF
TRBJ2-6,.,TRBV7-9,.,TGTGCCAGCAGCTTAGCGGCCCCTGGGGCCAACGTCCTGACTTTC,CASSLAAPGANVLTF
TRBJ1-2,.,TRBV7-2,.,TGTGCCAGCAGCTTAGATCAGATCTATGGCTACACCTTC,CASSLDQIYGYTF
TRBJ1-1,TRBD1,TRBV27,.,TGTGCCACCAGCTGGGCAGGGGGACCTGAAGCTTTCTTT,CATSWAGGPEAFF
TRBJ1-1,.,TRBV5-1,.,TGCGCCAGCAGCTTACAGGATAACACTGAAGCTTTCTTT,CASSLQDNTEAFF
TRBJ1-1,.,TRBV6-1,.,TGTGCCAGCAGTGACGGCCATAAGGGGAGGGCTGAAGCTTTCTTT,CASSDGHKGRAEAFF
TRBJ2-5,.,TRBV6-1,.,TGTGCCAGCAGTGAAGGTCCCGGGAGTCAAGAGACCCAGTACTTC,CASSEGPGSQETQYF
TRBJ2-3,.,TRBV5-4,.,TGTGCCAGCAGCCCCATGGGTATGCAGGGTGACACAGATACGCAGTATTTT,CASSPMGMQGDTDTQYF
TRBJ2-3,TRBD2,TRBV7-2,once,TGTGCCAGCAACCCGGGACTAGTAGATGGTACGCAGTATTTT,CASNPGLVDGTQYF
TRBJ1-4,.,TRBV7-2,.,TGTGCCAGCAGCTTAGGGGGGCAGGCTAATGAAAAACTGTTTTTT,CASSLGGQANEKLFF
TRBJ1-1,.,TRBV5-4,few,TGTGCCAGCAGCTCCCAGGGGCTCGGAGAAGCTTTCTTT,CASSSQGLGEAFF
TRBJ2-1,TRBD2,TRBV10-3,.,TGTGCCATCAGTGAGGATGGACTAGCGGGGGGTCAGTTCTTC,CAISEDGLAGGQFF
TRBJ2-1,TRBD1,TRBV6-5,.,TGTGCCGCGCGGGCCCTGGGACAGGCTAACAATGAGCAGTTCTTC,CAARALGQANNEQFF
TRBJ1-2,.,TRBV6-1,.,TGTGCCAGTCGAAGCGGGACTAACTATGGCTACACCTTC,CASRSGTNYGYTF